Reported below is one T cell receptor beta chain. Here immunoSEQ multiplex PCR was the method, and the copy in TCRdb shows in-frame clones only, minus some. In the table there are 55,000 to 80,000 clones, 75% to 90% of which are singletons. This sample was included in a study of T cell changes during pregnancy in multiple sclerosis. The clonotype comes from a female donor in good health, enrolled as a control in a pregnancy study. The material was peripheral blood, obtained after pregnancy.

DNA of the CDR3: TGTGCCAGCTCACCGCGGCAGAACTATGGCTACACCTTC. Its translation is CASSPRQNYGYTF. This chain uses TRBV18 with TRBJ1-2; D remains ambiguous. The CDR3 is 13 amino acids. Germline V gene sequence: CDR1 KGHSH, CDR2 LQKENI. The V end was cut by 3 bases, the J end by 2 bases, with 7 bases between.